This T cell receptor beta chain was identified during a study of OX40 agonist ivuxolimab in advanced cancers. Study overall: Among those enrolled, mean age was about 63 years (range 23 to 79) and approximately 80% were male.

Produced via immunoSEQ multiplex PCR; TCRdb's table is partial and in-frame only. The data hold 75,000 to 90,000 clones, with approximately 88% observed a single time. This clone was observed at least ten times. Other DNA sequences within the sample encode an identical CDR3. V lost 0 bases to trimming and J lost 2 bases, with 7 bases between them. The CDR3 runs to 14 residues. Germline lookup yields CDR1 LGHNA and CDR2 YSLEER. This sequence originates from an adult with an advanced solid tumor such as melanoma, head and neck, liver or kidney cancer. The chain recombines TRBV4-3 with TRBJ1-1; unclear D gene. This specimen was CD4+ or CD8+ T cells sorted from blood, taken in a trial of the OX40 agonist ivuxolimab. The CDR3 DNA reads as TGCGCCAGCAGCCAAGATCAAGGAAACACTGAAGCTTTCTTT. It codes for CASSQDQGNTEAFF.